This T cell receptor (beta chain) came from a study of T cells in Graves' hyperthyroidism and ophthalmopathy. This clonotype was counted ten times or more. Its antigen is not identified. When ophthalmopathy did not progress within 18 months, Graves' hyperthyroidism was considered stable. PBMCs were obtained from approximately 10 ml fresh peripheral blood. What was amplified from RNA transcripts were TCR beta CDR3 regions. HTBI primers were employed in a first-round RT-PCR of the TCR CDR3. MiXCR, applied by TCRdb to the multiplex PCR reads, yields one record per CDR3 protein. The sample carries around 520,000 distinct CDR3 sequences, approximately 15% recorded once. General study findings and limits: Blood shared most expanded thyroid clonotypes above 0.001. In simple terms, a model built on 13 V-J features told ophthalmopathy apart from stable hyperthyroidism.

Trimming cost V 10 bases and J 1 base, with 15 bases left between them. This CDR3 has 14 amino acids. Germline values: CDR1 SGDLS, CDR2 YYNGEE. This rearrangement joins TRBV9 to TRBJ2-1, with D perhaps matching TRBD1 or TRBD2 (6 bases each). The receptor's source is a woman aged 18-29 years with Graves' hyperthyroidism. Material for sequencing was blood. The CDR3, as DNA: TGTGCCCTTAGGGGGGCGGTATCCTACAATGAGCAGTTCTTC. The encoded protein is CALRGAVSYNEQFF.